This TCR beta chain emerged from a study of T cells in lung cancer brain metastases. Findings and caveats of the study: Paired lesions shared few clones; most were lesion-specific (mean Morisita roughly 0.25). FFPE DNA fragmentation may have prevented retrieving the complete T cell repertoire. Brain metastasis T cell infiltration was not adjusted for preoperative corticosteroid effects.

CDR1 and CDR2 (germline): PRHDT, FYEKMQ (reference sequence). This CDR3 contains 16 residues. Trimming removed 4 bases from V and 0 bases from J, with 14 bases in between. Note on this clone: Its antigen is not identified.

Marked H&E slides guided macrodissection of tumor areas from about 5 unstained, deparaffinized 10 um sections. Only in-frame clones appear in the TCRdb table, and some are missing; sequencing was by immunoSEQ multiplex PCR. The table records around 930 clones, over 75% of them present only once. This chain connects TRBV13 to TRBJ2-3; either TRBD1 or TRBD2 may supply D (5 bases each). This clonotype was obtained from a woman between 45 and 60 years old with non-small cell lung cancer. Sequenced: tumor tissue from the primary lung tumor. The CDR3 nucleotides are TGTGCCAGCAGCTCATCCCGGGACCGTAGCACAGATACGCAGTATTTT. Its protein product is CASSSSRDRSTDTQYF.